This T cell receptor (beta chain) was documented in a study of shared clonotypes between healthy human individuals. Germline values: CDR1 SGHTA, CDR2 FQGTGA. The CDR3 covers 15 residues. V lost 7 bases to trimming and J lost 2 bases; unmatched junction nucleotides: 6. TCRdb's table, derived via immunoSEQ multiplex PCR, lists solely in-frame clones and lacks some. In the table there are fewer than 600,000 clones, around 76% of which are singletons. The sequenced sample consisted of PBMCs. The rearrangement joins TRBV7-3 to TRBJ2-2; TRBD2 aligns across 8 bases. This clonotype was sampled from a woman in her 40s in good health. Some clones in this sample may be carry-over from other donors' samples. CDR3 amino acids: CASTATSVNTGELFF. In DNA, the CDR3 is TGTGCCAGCACCGCGACTAGCGTTAACACCGGGGAGCTGTTTTTT.